The present T cell receptor (beta chain) was sequenced within a study of post-analysis software for immune sequencing data. About the research overall: Multiple sclerosis in the patients followed relapsing-remitting, secondary progressive and progressive-relapsing courses. Whole-study findings and limits: Multiple sclerosis patients showed significantly lower normalized Chao1 diversity than controls did. Roughly 5 TRBV segments (TRBV5-6, TRBV5-1 and TRBV20-1 among them) occurred more frequently in patients than in controls. Strong co-clustering by F measure linked samples that shared a preparation batch.

This clonotype occurred a few times. Antigen specificity is unknown. This CDR3 is built from 14 residues. CDR1 is SEHNR, CDR2 FQNEAQ, per germline (reference sequence). Trimming took 4 bases from V and 5 from J, leaving 14 bases between them. Libraries were made from TCR beta cDNA, and they carried unique molecular identifiers. TCRdb called the PCR reads again in MiXCR, with one record for every CDR3 protein. The sample carries about 770,000 distinct CDR3 sequences, 40% to 55% recorded once. The sequence was obtained from a girl between 10 and 17 years old with multiple sclerosis. This chain connects TRBV7-9 to TRBJ2-5, with a weak D call TRBD1 (5 bases). The specimen sequenced was blood. CDR3 sequence reads: CASSSPGAGETQYF. CDR3 in DNA: TGTGCCAGCAGCTCGCCTGGGGCAGGGGAGACCCAGTACTTC. The whole variable domain, filled in from reference TRBV7-9 and TRBJ2-5, reads DTGVSQNPRHKITKRGQNVTFRCDPISEHNRLYWYRQTLGQGPEFLTYFQNEAQLEKSRLLSDRFSAERPKGSFSTLEIQRTEQGDSAMYLCASSSPGAGETQYFGPGTRLLVL.